Described below is a single T cell receptor (beta chain) sequence and its context. A much larger clone lies one base from this, so it may be a read error. The data originate from a study of T cell repertoires in cytomegalovirus infection. Study-wide background: It was the public TCR beta signatures that indicated both CMV infection and matching HLA type.

CDR3 length equals 13 residues. Germline CDR1 KGHSH, CDR2 LQKENI. TCRdb re-called the reads with MiXCR, one entry per CDR3 protein. The table shows hundreds of thousands of distinct CDR3 sequences, with about 9.1% occurring only once. The sequencing input was PBMCs. The origin of this receptor is a human donor in good health (CMV status not recorded). Some clones in this sample may be carry-over from other donors' samples. V is TRBV18 and J is TRBJ1-1; D gene ambiguous. The CDR3 bases are TGTACCAGCGCCCGTGACTTGAACACTGAAGCTTTCTTT. Residues: CTSARDLNTEAFF.